The TCR beta chain described here comes from a study of T cells in Graves' hyperthyroidism and ophthalmopathy. The study's findings and limits: Blood shared most expanded thyroid clonotypes above 0.001. In the analysis, a 13 V-J model separated ophthalmopathy from stable hyperthyroidism.

Researchers defined stable Graves' hyperthyroidism as no ophthalmopathy progression within 18 months. Patients were aged 18 to 65, had disease duration under 2 months, and had newly diagnosed hyperthyroidism. Germline CDR1 is MNHNS and CDR2 is SASEGT. V dropped 6 bases and J dropped 0 bases, with 14 bases sitting between them. The CDR3 contains 16 residues. Amplification of TCR beta CDR3 regions used RNA as the template. The primer set for the first-round RT-PCR of the TCR CDR3 was HTBI. TCRdb analysed the multiplex PCR reads with MiXCR anew, one entry per CDR3 protein. The sample contains under 700,000 distinct CDR3 sequences, over 15% of which appear only once. With respect to this clonotype: Antigen unknown.

The chain is built from TRBV6-1 and TRBJ2-2; possibly TRBD2 for D (5 bases). Sequenced input: blood. The clonotype was recovered from a woman between 18 and 29 years old with Graves' hyperthyroidism. The CDR3 protein is CASRPAGGANTGELFF. CDR3 sequence (DNA): TGTGCCAGCAGGCCCGCGGGCGGAGCGAACACCGGGGAGCTGTTTTTT.